This note documents a single TCR beta chain sequence. Antigen specificity is unknown. At the deep level, the assay was run. The method was immunoSEQ multiplex PCR; TCRdb's version includes in-frame clones alone and lacks a portion of them. The table records millions of clones, 90% to 95% of them present only once. This sample was included in a study of shared clonotypes between healthy human individuals. J was trimmed by 4 bases and V by 3 bases; bases with no gene match: 6. The CDR3 runs to 15 residues. Germline CDR1 reads LNHDA; CDR2 reads SQIVND (reference sequence). General study results and limits: Unshared clonotypes carried lower generation probabilities than those common to all four donors. Donor scarcity curtailed the genetic and exposure-history diversity represented herein. Larger estimated richness was generally seen in naive subsets than in memory subsets.

V usage is TRBV19 and J usage is TRBJ2-5; 9 bases align to TRBD2. This TCR was sampled from a man aged 18 to 35 in good health. Sequencing was carried out using naive CD4+ T cells sorted from blood. Stated subset: CD45RA+ positively selected. CDR3 in DNA: TGTGCCAGTAGTATCGTGACTAGCGGCACAGAGACCCAGTACTTC. Its translation is CASSIVTSGTETQYF.